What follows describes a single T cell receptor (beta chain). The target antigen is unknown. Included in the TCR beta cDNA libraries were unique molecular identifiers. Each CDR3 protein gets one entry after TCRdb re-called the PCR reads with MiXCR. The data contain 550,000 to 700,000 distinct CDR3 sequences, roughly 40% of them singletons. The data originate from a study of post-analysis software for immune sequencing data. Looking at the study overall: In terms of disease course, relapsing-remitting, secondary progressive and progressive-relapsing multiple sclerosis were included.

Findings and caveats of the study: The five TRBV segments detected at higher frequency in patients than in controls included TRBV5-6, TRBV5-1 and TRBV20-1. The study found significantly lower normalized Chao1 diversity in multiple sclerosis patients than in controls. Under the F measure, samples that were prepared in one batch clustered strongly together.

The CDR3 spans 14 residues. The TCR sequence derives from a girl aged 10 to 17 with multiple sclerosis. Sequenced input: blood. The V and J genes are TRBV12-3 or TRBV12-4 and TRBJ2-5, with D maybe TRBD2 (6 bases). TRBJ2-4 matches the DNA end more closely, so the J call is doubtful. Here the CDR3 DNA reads TGTGCCAGCAGCCGCGGGACAGCCAAAAACATTCAGTACTTC. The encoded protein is CASSRGTAKNIQYF.